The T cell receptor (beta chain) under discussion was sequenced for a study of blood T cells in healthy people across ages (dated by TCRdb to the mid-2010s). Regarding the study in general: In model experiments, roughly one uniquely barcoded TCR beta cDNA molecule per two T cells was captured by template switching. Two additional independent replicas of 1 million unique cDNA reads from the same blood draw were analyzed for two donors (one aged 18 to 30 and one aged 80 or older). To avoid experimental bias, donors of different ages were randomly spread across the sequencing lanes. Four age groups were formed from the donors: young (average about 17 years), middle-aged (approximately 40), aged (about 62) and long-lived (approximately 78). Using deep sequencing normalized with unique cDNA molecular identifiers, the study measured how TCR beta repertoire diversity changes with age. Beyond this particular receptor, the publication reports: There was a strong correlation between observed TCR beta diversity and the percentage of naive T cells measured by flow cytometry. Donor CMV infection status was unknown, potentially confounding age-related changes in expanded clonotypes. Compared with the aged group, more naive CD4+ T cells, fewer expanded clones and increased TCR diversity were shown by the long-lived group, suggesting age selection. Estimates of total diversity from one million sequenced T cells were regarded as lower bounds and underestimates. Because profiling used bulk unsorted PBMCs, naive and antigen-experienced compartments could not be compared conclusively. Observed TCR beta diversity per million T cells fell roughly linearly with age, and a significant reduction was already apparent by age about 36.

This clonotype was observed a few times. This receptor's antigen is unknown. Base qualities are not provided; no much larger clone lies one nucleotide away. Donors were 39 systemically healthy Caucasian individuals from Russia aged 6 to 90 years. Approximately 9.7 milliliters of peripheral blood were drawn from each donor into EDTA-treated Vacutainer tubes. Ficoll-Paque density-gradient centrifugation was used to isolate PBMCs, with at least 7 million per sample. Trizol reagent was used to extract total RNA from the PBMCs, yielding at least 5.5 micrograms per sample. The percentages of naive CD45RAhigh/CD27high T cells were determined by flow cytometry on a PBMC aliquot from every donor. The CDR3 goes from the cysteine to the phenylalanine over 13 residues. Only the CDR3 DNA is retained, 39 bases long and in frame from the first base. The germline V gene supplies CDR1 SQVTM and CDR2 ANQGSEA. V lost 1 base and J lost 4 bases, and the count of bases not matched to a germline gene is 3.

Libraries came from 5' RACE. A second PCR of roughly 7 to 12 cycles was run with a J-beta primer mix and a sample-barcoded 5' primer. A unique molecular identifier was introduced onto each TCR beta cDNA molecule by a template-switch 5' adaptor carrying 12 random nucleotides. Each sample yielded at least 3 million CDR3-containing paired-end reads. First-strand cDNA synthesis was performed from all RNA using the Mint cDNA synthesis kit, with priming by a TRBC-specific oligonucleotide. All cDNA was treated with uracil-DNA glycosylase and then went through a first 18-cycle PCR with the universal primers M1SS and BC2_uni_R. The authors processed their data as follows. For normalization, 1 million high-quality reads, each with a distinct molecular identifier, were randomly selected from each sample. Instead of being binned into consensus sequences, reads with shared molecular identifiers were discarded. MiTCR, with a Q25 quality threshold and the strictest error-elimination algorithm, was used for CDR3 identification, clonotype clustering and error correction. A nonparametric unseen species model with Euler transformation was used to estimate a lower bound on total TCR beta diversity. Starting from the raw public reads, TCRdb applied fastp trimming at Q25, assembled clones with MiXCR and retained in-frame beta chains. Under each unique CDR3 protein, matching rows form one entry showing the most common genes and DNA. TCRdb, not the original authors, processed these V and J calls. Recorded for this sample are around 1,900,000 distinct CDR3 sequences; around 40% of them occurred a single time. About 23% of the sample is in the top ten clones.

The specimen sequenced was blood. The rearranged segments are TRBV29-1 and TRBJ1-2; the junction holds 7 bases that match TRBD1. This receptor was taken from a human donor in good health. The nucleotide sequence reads TGCAGCGTTGAAGCAGGGACAGTCTATGGCTACACCTTC. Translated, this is CSVEAGTVYGYTF.